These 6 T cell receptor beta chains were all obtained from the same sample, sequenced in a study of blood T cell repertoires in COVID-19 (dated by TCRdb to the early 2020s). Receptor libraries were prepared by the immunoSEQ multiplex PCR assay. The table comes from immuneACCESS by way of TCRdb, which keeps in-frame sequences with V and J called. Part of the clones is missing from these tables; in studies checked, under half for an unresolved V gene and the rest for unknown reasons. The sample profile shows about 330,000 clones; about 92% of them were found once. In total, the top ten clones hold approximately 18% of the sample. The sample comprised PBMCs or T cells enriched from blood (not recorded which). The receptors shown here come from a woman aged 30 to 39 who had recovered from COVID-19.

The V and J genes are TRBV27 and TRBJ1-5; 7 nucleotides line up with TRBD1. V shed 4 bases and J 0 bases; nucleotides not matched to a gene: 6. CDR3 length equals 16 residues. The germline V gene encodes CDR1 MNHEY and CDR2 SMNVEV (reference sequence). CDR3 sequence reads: CASSSGQIYSNQPQHF. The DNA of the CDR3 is TGTGCCAGCAGTTCGGGACAGATTTATAGCAATCAGCCCCAGCATTTT.

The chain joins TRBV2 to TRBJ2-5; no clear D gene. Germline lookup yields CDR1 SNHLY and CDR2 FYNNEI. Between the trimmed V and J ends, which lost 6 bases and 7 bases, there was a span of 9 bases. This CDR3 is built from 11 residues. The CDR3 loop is CASSRTGTQYF. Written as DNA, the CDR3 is TGTGCCAGCAGCCGCACTGGGACCCAGTACTTC. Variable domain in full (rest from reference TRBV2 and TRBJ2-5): EPEVTQTPSHQVTQMGQEVILRCVPISNHLYFYWYRQILGQKVEFLVSFYNNEISEKSEIFDDQFSVERPDGSNFTLKIRSTKLEDSAMYFCASSRTGTQYFGPGTRLLVL.

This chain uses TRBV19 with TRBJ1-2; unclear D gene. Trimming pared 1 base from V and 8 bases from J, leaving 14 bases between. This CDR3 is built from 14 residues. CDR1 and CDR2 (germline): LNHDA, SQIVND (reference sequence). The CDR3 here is CASSIGARPWGYTF. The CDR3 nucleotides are TGTGCCAGTAGTATAGGCGCCCGCCCCTGGGGCTACACCTTC.

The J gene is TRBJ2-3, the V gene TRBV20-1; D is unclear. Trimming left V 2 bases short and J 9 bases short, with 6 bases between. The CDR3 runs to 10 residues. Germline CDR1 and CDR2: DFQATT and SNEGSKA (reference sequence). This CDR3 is CSARMQTQYF. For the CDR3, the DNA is TGCAGTGCTAGAATGCAGACGCAGTATTTT.

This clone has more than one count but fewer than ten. The CDR3 is CASSYFGTGNTEAFF. The CDR3 coding sequence is TGTGCCAGCAGCTACTTCGGGACAGGGAACACTGAAGCTTTCTTT. The chain recombines TRBV7-2 with TRBJ1-1, with 8 positions matching TRBD1. CDR3 length equals 15 residues. Germline-derived CDR1 and CDR2 are SGHTA and FQGNSA. J was trimmed by 1 base and V by 4 bases; bases with no gene match: 5.

This chain's CDR3 is CASSPSRTGMGAEAFF. The CDR3 region has the DNA TGTGCCAGCAGTCCCTCCAGGACAGGGATGGGCGCTGAAGCTTTCTTT. The gene calls are TRBV6-2 or TRBV6-3 and TRBJ1-1; 8 bases agree with TRBD1. CDR3 length: 16 amino acids. CDR1 and CDR2 from the germline V gene are MNHEY and SVGEGT. The V segment lost 5 bases and the J segment 6 bases; nucleotides outside the gene matches: 14.